The entry below gives a single T cell receptor beta chain sequence along with its context. Clones were read by immunoSEQ multiplex PCR, and TCRdb kept only the in-frame ones, dropping some. The sample records 150,000 to 180,000 clones, about 86% being singletons. Germline V gives CDR1 MNHEY, CDR2 SVGAGI. V lost 6 bases and J lost 6, with 17 bases in between. The CDR3 has 14 residues. This sample was taken from a study of cytomegalovirus exposure and HLA in healthy donors. The V gene is TRBV6-5, the J gene TRBJ1-1, with D perhaps matching TRBD1 (6 bases). The origin of this receptor is a man aged 18 to 29 in good health and CMV-seropositive. The specimen was PBMCs. CDR3: CASSRQGGTPEAFF. As DNA, the CDR3 is TGTGCCAGCAGCCGGCAGGGAGGGACACCTGAAGCTTTCTTT.